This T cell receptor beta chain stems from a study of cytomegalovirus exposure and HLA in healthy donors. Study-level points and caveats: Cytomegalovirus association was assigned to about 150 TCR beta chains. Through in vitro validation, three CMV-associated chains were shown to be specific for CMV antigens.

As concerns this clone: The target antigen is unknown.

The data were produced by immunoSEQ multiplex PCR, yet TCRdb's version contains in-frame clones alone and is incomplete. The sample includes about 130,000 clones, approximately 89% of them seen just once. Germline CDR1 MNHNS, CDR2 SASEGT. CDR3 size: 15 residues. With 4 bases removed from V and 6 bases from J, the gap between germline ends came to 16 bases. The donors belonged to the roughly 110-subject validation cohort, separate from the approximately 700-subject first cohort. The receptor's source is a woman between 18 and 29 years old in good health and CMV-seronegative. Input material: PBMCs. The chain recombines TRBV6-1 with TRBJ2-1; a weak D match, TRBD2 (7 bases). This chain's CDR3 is CASSGSRGGGNEQFF. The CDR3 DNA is TGTGCCAGCAGTGGCTCTAGGGGGGGCGGCAATGAGCAGTTCTTC.